This TCR beta chain was identified in a study of cytomegalovirus exposure and HLA in healthy donors. PCR amplification relied on 60 Vbeta primers (plus 13 Jbeta primers). Generated by immunoSEQ multiplex PCR, the TCRdb table keeps only in-frame clones and is missing some. Of about 200,000 clones listed, 80% to 90% are singletons. Germline V lookup: CDR1 LNHDA, CDR2 SQIVND (reference sequence). The CDR3 runs 14 residues. V was trimmed by 2 bases and J by 0 bases, leaving 8 bases between them. As regards this clone: This same CDR3 is encoded by further DNA sequences in the sample.

Sequenced input: PBMCs. The receptor's source is a man aged 25-45 years in good health and CMV-seronegative. This chain links TRBV19 with TRBJ2-7; perhaps TRBD2 as D (6 bases). CDR3 protein: CASSISSGSYEQYF. The CDR3 DNA reads as TGTGCCAGTAGTATAAGTAGCGGCTCCTACGAGCAGTACTTC. Looking up the rest from reference TRBV19 and TRBJ2-7 gives the full variable domain: DGGITQSPKYLFRKEGQNVTLSCEQNLNHDAMYWYRQDPGQGLRLIYYSQIVNDFQKGDIAEGYSVSREKKESFPLTVTSAQKNPTAFYLCASSISSGSYEQYFGPGTRLTVT.